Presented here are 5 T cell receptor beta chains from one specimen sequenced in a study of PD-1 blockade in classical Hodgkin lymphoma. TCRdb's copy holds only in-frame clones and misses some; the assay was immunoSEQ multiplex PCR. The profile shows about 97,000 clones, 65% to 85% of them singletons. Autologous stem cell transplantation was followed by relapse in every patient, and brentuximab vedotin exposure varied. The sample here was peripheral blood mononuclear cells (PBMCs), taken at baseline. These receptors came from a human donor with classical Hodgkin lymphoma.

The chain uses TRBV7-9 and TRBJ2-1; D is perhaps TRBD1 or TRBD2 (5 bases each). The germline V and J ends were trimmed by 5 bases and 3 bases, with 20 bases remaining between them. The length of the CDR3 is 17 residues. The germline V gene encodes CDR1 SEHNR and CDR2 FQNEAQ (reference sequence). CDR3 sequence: CASSPPALGDVYNEQFF. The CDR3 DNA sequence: TGTGCCAGCAGCCCGCCTGCCCTCGGGGACGTCTACAATGAGCAGTTCTTC. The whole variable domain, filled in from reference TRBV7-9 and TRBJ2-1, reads DTGVSQNPRHKITKRGQNVTFRCDPISEHNRLYWYRQTLGQGPEFLTYFQNEAQLEKSRLLSDRFSAERPKGSFSTLEIQRTEQGDSAMYLCASSPPALGDVYNEQFFGPGTRLTVL.

CDR3 DNA sequence: TGTGCCAGCAGTGGACTAGCGGGAGTAGAGACCCAGTACTTC. It yields the protein CASSGLAGVETQYF. The V and J genes are TRBV6-5 and TRBJ2-5; TRBD2 agrees at 13 bases. The CDR3 contains 14 residues. The V and J ends lost 5 bases and 4 bases, in that order; junction bases with no gene match: 1. Germline-derived CDR1 and CDR2 are MNHEY and SVGAGI.

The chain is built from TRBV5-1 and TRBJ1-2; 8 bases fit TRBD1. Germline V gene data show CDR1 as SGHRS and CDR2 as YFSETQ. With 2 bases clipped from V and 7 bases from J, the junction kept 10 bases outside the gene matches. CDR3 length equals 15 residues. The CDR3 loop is CASSFQGADGGGYTF. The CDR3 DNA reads TGCGCCAGCAGCTTCCAGGGGGCAGACGGCGGTGGCTACACCTTC.

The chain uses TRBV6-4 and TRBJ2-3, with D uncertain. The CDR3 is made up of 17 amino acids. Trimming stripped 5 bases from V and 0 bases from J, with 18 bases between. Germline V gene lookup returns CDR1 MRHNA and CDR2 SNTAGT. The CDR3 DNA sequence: TGTGCCAGCAGTCAAACGGGTGCGGATATTAGCACAGATACGCAGTATTTT. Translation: CASSQTGADISTDTQYF.

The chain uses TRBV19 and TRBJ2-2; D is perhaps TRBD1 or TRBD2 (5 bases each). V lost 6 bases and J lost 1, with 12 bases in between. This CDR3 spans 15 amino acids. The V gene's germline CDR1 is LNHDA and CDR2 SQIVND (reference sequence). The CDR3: CASRSGTWNTGELFF. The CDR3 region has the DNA TGTGCCAGTAGATCCGGGACCTGGAACACCGGGGAGCTGTTTTTT.